The next 3 T cell receptor beta chains were all read from a single sample in a study of response to subunit inactivated influenza vaccine. TCRdb reanalysed the RT-PCR reads using MiXCR and keeps one entry per CDR3 protein. The sample holds about 620,000 distinct CDR3 sequences, 12% seen once. Sequences were derived from PBMCs from blood, sampled on the day of vaccination. Receptor source: a man in his fifties who received an inactivated influenza vaccine.

Turning to this clonotype: This clone may be a read error of a much larger clone one base away. This chain joins TRBV20-1 and TRBJ1-4; D may be TRBD1 (5 bases). Germline CDR1 is DFQATT and CDR2 is SNEGSKA (reference sequence). The CDR3 runs to 14 residues. Trimming took off 5 bases at V and 9 bases at J, with 19 bases between the two ends. The CDR3 DNA follows: TGCAGTGCTCCCCGGCGGGACCGGACTAAAAAACTGTTTTTT. Its translation: CSAPRRDRTKKLFF.

With regard to this clonotype: The junction differs from germline at one of its ends, possibly a read error. This chain links TRBV20-1 with TRBJ2-5; D remains ambiguous. The CDR3 sequence is 13 residues long. Germline values: CDR1 DFQATT, CDR2 SNEGSKA (reference sequence). CDR3 nucleotide sequence: TGCAGTGCTAGAAGGCAGGACCCGGAGACCCAGAACTTC. Protein product: CSARRQDPETQNF.

This clonotype was detected a few times. The chain links TRBV9 to TRBJ2-2; tentative D call: TRBD1 (5 bases). Trimming took 0 bases from V and 0 from J, leaving 9 bases between them. The V gene's germline CDR1 is SGDLS and CDR2 YYNGEE. This CDR3 has 16 residues. The CDR3 bases are TGTGCCAGCAGCGTAGAGGGGCATACGAACACCGGGGAGCTGTTTTTT. Its translation: CASSVEGHTNTGELFF.